This is a list of T cell receptor beta chains from one sample in a study of memory CD4+ T cells and cytomegalovirus serostatus. Assay used: immunoSEQ multiplex PCR; TCRdb lists only in-frame clones, some missing. The table has about 64,000 clones, around 77% seen once. Material: memory CD4+ T cells from blood. All receptors derive from an adult in good health and CMV-seronegative. The CDR3 runs from the conserved cysteine through the conserved F or W. D genes are given only for firm matches. Where a row states a size, it is once, few, many or the class of an expanded clone; other rows omit it.

NA TRBJ1-1 NA TRBV20-1 CSAPVNTEAFF TGCAGTGCCCCCGTCAACACTGAAGCTTTCTTT
NA TRBJ2-3 NA TRBV9 CASSVEGPRGGSTDTQYF TGTGCCAGCAGCGTAGAAGGGCCTCGCGGGGGCAGCACAGATACGCAGTATTTT
NA TRBJ2-2 NA TRBV6-5 CASKREANTGELFF TGTGCCAGCAAGAGGGAGGCGAACACCGGGGAGCTGTTTTTT
NA TRBJ1-1 NA TRBV2 CASSWGQGEAFF TGTGCCAGCAGCTGGGGGCAGGGTGAAGCTTTCTTT
once TRBJ1-2 NA TRBV5-5 CASSGGTRYYGYTF TGTGCCAGCAGCGGGGGGACACGCTACTATGGCTACACCTTC
NA TRBJ2-2 TRBD1 TRBV7-2 CASIGTGNTGELFF TGTGCCAGCATCGGGACAGGGAACACCGGGGAGCTGTTTTTT
NA TRBJ1-5 NA TRBV28 CASSSRRWGNSNQPQHF TGTGCCAGCAGTTCGCGGCGTTGGGGGAATAGCAATCAGCCCCAGCATTTT
NA TRBJ1-2 NA TRBV7-8 CASSLETPRQSGGYTF TGTGCCAGCAGCTTAGAGACACCCAGACAGTCTGGAGGCTACACCTTC
few TRBJ1-1 TRBD1 TRBV19 CASSPPRTGVTEAFF TGTGCCAGTAGTCCCCCCAGGACAGGCGTCACTGAAGCTTTCTTT
NA TRBJ2-7 NA TRBV7-6 CASSLVPILENSYEQYF TGTGCCAGCAGCTTAGTCCCTATTTTAGAAAACTCCTACGAGCAGTACTTC
NA TRBJ2-5 TRBD2 TRBV11-2 CASSLGLAGGARETQYF TGTGCCAGCAGCTTAGGACTAGCGGGGGGTGCCCGGGAGACCCAGTACTTC
NA TRBJ1-1 NA TRBV18 CASSPATGFVDTEAFF TGTGCCAGCTCACCTGCTACAGGGTTTGTCGACACTGAAGCTTTCTTT
NA TRBJ1-3 TRBD1 TRBV5-1 CASSWGQGGNTIYF TGCGCCAGCAGCTGGGGACAGGGTGGAAACACCATATATTTT
many TRBJ2-2 NA TRBV5-5 CASSFGSNTGELFF TGTGCCAGCAGCTTCGGCTCGAACACCGGGGAGCTGTTTTTT
NA TRBJ2-4 TRBD1 TRBV25-1 CASSEGQGSGLAKNIQYF TGTGCCAGCAGTGAAGGACAGGGATCGGGTTTGGCCAAAAACATTCAGTACTTC
NA TRBJ1-5 NA TRBV27 CASSRSQGLGNQPQHF TGTGCCAGCAGCCGCTCTCAGGGGTTGGGCAATCAGCCCCAGCATTTT
NA TRBJ2-5 NA TRBV11-2 CASSVNSEWYQETQYF TGTGCCAGCAGCGTAAACAGTGAATGGTACCAAGAGACCCAGTACTTC
once TRBJ1-2 NA TRBV12-5 CASAPEQNRLSGYTF TGTGCTAGTGCCCCCGAACAGAACAGGTTAAGTGGCTACACCTTC
once TRBJ2-7 NA TRBV5-4 CATHPPLGTPEQYF TGTGCCACCCACCCCCCCCTCGGGACACCAGAGCAGTACTTC
NA TRBJ1-1 NA TRBV27 CASSFASGVGAFF TGTGCCAGCAGTTTTGCTAGTGGGGTTGGGGCTTTCTTT
NA TRBJ1-2 NA TRBV7-9 CASSSRASNYGYTF TGTGCCAGCAGCTCCAGGGCCTCTAACTATGGCTACACCTTC
few TRBJ1-4 TRBD1 TRBV14 CASSQVPGTGNEKLFF TGTGCCAGCAGCCAAGTCCCCGGGACAGGCAATGAAAAACTGTTTTTT
NA TRBJ1-5 NA TRBV18 CASSPQFSNQPQHF TGTGCCAGCTCACCCCAGTTTAGCAATCAGCCCCAGCATTTT
NA TRBJ2-2 NA TRBV9 CASSVARATGELFF TGTGCCAGCAGCGTAGCTAGGGCTACCGGGGAGCTGTTTTTT
few TRBJ2-1 NA TRBV6-1 CASNQGLVYGEQFF TGTGCCAGCAATCAGGGTTTAGTCTACGGTGAGCAGTTCTTC
NA TRBJ2-7 TRBD2 TRBV10-2 CASSLLLAGGTYEQYF TGCGCCAGCAGTCTCCTGCTAGCGGGGGGGACCTACGAGCAGTACTTC
NA TRBJ1-2 NA TRBV13 CASSAYITGEYGYTF TGTGCCAGCAGCGCCTACATTACTGGGGAGTATGGCTACACCTTC
NA TRBJ2-7 NA TRBV7-8 CASSYIASYEQYF TGTGCCAGCAGCTATATTGCCTCCTACGAGCAGTACTTC
NA TRBJ1-1 TRBD1 TRBV28 CASSFHRGLNTEAFF TGTGCCAGCAGTTTTCACAGGGGACTTAACACTGAAGCTTTCTTT
NA TRBJ1-1 NA TRBV19 CASSIQGPLTEAFF TGTGCCAGTAGTATCCAGGGGCCGCTCACTGAAGCTTTCTTT
NA TRBJ2-1 TRBD2 TRBV9 CASTVGASGDNEQFF TGTGCCAGCACCGTCGGGGCTAGCGGGGACAATGAGCAGTTCTTC
NA TRBJ1-2 NA TRBV14 CASSQVDLGSNYGYTF TGTGCCAGCAGCCAAGTAGATCTGGGCAGTAACTATGGCTACACCTTC
NA TRBJ2-7 NA TRBV28 CASSLRTVNHEQYF TGTGCCAGCAGCCTCAGGACAGTTAACCACGAGCAGTACTTC
NA TRBJ2-5 TRBD1 TRBV6-1 CASKGQGTQETQYF TGTGCCAGCAAAGGACAGGGAACACAAGAGACCCAGTACTTC
NA TRBJ1-5 NA TRBV19 CASSPGKNQPQHF TGTGCCAGTAGCCCAGGGAAGAATCAGCCCCAGCATTTT
NA TRBJ1-1 TRBD1 TRBV6-4 CASREQGVGTEAFF TGTGCCAGCAGGGAACAGGGGGTTGGCACTGAAGCTTTCTTT
medium-sized TRBJ2-2 TRBD1 TRBV5-4 CASSLSRGRSSGELFF TGTGCCAGCAGCTTGTCGAGGGGGCGGTCGTCCGGGGAGCTGTTTTTT
NA TRBJ1-4 NA TRBV7-2 CASSLVRGGKLFF TGTGCCAGCAGCTTAGTTAGGGGAGGAAAACTGTTTTTT
NA TRBJ2-1 NA TRBV4-3 CASSQDPRGRSSYNEQFF TGCGCCAGCAGCCAAGATCCCAGGGGACGGAGCTCCTACAATGAGCAGTTCTTC
NA TRBJ2-5 NA TRBV6-6 CASSYPGGGAETQYF TGTGCCAGCAGTTACCCCGGTGGAGGGGCGGAGACCCAGTACTTC
NA TRBJ1-2 TRBD1 TRBV6-1 CASMRQGGNYGYTF TGTGCCAGCATGCGACAGGGAGGTAACTATGGCTACACCTTC
NA TRBJ2-5 NA TRBV29-1 CSVDGLSETQYF TGCAGCGTTGACGGACTATCCGAGACCCAGTACTTC
NA TRBJ2-1 NA TRBV18 CASSPTREGFEQFF TGTGCCAGCTCACCTACTCGGGAAGGGTTTGAGCAGTTCTTC
NA TRBJ2-7 NA TRBV7-2 CASTRTAGSYEQYF TGTGCCAGCACCCGGACCGCTGGCTCCTACGAGCAGTACTTC
NA TRBJ2-1 TRBD2 TRBV2 CASTARTSGRSEQFF TGTGCCAGCACCGCTCGGACTAGCGGGAGGAGCGAGCAGTTCTTC
NA TRBJ1-1 NA TRBV7-2 CASSVSLLNTEAFF TGTGCCAGCAGCGTCTCGTTATTGAACACTGAAGCTTTCTTT
NA TRBJ1-5 NA TRBV6-1 CASSEYQPQHF TGTGCCAGCAGCGAATATCAGCCCCAGCATTTT
NA TRBJ1-5 NA TRBV27 CASSNAAGLPQHF TGTGCCAGCAGTAACGCAGCGGGCTTGCCCCAGCATTTT
NA TRBJ1-1 TRBD1 TRBV29-1 CSVVLGGQREAFF TGCAGCGTTGTCCTCGGGGGACAGCGTGAAGCTTTCTTT
NA TRBJ2-7 TRBD1 TRBV30 CAWSLGQGGVYF TGTGCCTGGAGTTTAGGACAGGGGGGGGTGTACTTC
NA TRBJ1-5 NA TRBV4-1 CASSQVPALYQPQHF TGCGCCAGCAGCCAAGTACCAGCTTTGTATCAGCCCCAGCATTTT
once TRBJ1-1 NA TRBV19 CASRRPPNTEAFF TGTGCCAGTAGGCGCCCACCGAACACTGAAGCTTTCTTT
NA TRBJ1-4 TRBD1 TRBV11-2 CASSSGTAGNEKLFF TGTGCCAGCAGCAGTGGGACAGCCGGTAATGAAAAACTGTTTTTT
NA TRBJ1-4 NA TRBV19 CASRKHLTSNEKLFF TGTGCCAGTAGGAAACACCTCACAAGTAATGAAAAACTGTTTTTT
NA TRBJ1-3 NA TRBV11-2 CASSPQGQFVSGNTIYF TGTGCCAGCAGCCCCCAAGGACAGTTTGTTTCGGGAAACACCATATATTTT